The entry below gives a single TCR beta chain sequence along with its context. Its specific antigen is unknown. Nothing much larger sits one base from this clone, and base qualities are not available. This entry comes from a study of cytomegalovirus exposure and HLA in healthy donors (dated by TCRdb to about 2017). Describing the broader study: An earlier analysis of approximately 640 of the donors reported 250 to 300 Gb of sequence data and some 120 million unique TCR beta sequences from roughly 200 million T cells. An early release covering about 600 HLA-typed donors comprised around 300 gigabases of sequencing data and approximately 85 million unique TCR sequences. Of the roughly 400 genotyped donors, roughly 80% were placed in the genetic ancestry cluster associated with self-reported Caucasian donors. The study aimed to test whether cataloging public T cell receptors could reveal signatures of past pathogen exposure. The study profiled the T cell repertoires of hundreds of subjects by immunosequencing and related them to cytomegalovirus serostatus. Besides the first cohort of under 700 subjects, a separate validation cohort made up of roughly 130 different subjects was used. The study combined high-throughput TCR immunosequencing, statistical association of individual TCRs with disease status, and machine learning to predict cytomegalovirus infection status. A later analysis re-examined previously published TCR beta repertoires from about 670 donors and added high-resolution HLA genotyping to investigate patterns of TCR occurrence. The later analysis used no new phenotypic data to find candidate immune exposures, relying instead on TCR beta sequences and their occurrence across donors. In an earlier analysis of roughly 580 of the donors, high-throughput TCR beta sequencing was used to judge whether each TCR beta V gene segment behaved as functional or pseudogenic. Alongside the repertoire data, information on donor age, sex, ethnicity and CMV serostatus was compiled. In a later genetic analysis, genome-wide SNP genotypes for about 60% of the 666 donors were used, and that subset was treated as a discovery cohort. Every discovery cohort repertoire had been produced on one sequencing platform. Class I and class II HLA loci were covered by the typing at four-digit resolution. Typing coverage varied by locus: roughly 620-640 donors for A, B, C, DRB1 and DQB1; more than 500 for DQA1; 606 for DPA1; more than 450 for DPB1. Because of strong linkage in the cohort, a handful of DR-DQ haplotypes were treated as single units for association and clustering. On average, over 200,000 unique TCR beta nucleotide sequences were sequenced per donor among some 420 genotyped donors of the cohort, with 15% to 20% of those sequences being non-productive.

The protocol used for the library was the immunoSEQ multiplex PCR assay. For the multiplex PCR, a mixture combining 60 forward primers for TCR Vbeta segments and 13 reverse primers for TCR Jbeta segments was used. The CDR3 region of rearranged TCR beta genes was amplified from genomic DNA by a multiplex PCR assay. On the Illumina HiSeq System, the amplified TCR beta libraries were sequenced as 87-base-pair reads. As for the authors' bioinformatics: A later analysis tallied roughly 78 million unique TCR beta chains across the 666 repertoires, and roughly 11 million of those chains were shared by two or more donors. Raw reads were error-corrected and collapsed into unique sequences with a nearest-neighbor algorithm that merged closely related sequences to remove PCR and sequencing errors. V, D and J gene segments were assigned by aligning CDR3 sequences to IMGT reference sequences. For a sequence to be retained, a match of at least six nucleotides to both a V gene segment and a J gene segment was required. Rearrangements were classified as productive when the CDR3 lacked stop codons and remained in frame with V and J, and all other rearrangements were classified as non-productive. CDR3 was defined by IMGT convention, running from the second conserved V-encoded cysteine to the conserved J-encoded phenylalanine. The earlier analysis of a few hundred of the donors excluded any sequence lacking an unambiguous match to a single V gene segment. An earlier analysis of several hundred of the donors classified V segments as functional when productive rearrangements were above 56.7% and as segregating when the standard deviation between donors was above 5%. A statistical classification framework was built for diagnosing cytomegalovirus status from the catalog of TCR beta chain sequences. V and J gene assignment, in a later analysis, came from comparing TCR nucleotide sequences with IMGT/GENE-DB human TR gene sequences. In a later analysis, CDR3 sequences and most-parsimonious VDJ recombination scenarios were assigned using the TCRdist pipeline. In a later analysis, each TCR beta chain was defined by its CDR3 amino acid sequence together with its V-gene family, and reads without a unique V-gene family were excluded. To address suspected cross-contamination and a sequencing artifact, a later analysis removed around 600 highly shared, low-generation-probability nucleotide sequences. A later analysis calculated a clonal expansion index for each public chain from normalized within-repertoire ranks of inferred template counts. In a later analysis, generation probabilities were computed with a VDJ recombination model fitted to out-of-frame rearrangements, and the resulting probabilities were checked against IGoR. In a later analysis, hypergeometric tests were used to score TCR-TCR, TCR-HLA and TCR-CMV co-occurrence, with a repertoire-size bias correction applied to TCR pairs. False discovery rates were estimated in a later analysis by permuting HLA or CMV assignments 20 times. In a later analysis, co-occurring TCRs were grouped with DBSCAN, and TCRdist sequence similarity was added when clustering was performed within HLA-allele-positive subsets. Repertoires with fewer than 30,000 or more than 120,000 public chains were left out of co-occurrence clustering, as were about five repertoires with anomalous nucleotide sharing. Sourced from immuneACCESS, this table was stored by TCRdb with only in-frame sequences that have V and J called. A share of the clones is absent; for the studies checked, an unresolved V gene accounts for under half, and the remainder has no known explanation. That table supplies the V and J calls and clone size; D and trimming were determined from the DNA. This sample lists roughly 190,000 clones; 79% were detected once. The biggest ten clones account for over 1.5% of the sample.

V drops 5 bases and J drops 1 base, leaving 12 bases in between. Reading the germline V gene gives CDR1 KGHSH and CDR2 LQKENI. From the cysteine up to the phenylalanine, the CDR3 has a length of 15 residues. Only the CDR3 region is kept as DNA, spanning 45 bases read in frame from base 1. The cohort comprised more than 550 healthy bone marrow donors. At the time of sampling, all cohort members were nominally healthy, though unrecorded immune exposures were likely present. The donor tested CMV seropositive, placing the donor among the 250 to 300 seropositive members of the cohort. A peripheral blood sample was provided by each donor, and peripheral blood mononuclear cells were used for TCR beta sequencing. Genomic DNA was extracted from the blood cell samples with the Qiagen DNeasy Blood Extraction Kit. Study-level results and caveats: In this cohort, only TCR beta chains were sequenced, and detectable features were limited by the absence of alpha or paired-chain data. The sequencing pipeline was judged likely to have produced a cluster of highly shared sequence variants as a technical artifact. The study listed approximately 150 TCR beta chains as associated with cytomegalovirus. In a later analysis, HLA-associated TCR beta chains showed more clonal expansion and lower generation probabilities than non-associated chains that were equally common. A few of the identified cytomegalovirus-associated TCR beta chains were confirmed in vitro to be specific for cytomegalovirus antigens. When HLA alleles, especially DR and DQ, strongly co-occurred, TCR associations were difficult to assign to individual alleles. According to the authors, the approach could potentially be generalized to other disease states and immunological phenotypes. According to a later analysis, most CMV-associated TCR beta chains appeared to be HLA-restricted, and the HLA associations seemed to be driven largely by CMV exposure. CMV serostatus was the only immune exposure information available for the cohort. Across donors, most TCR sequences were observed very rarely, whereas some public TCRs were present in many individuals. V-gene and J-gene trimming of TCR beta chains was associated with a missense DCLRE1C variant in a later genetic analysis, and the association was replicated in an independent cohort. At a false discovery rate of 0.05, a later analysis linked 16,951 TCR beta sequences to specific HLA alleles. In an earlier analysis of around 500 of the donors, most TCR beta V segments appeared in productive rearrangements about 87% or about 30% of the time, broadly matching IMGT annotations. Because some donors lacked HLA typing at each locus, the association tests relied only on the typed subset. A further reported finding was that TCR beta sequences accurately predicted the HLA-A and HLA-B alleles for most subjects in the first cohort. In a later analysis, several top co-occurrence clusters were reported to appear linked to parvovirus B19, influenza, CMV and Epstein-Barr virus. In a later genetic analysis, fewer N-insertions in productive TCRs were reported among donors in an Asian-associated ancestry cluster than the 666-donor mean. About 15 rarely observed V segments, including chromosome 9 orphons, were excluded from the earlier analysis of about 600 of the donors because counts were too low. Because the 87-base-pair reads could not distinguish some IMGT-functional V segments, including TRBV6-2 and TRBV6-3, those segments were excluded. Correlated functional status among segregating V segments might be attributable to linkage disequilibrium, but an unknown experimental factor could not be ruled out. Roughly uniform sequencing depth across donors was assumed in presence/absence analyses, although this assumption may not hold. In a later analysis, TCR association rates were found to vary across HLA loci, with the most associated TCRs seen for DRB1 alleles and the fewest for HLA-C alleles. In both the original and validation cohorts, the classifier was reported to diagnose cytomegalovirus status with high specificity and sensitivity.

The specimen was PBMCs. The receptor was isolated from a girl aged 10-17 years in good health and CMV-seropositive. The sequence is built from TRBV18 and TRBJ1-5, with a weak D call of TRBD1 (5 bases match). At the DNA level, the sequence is TGTGCCAGCTCAAGGGGCGCGCCCAGCAATCAGCCCCAGCATTTT. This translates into CASSRGAPSNQPQHF.